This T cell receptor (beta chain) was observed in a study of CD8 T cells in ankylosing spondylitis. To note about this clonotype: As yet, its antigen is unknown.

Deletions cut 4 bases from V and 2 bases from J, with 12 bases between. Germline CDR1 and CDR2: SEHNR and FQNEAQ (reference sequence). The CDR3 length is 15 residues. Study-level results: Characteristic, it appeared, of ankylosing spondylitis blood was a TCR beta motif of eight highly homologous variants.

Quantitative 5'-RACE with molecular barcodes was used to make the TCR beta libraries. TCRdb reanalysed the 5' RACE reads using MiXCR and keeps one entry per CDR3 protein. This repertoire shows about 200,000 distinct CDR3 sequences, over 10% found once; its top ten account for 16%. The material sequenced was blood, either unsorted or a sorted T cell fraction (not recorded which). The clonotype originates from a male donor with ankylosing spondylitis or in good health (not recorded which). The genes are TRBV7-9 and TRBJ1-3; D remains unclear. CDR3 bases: TGTGCCAGCAGCTCCCGCCTTAGACCTGGAAACACCATATATTTT. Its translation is CASSSRLRPGNTIYF.